This T cell receptor (beta chain) was identified in a study of T cells in Graves' hyperthyroidism and ophthalmopathy. Diagnoses rested on clinical symptoms, serum thyroxine and TRAb, thyroid ultrasound and orbital computed tomography. As to this clonotype: What it binds is not known.

General study points: The majority of expanded thyroid clonotypes above 0.001 also appeared in blood. Ophthalmopathy got predicted by the model a median about six months before its onset.

The CDR3 has 14 amino acids. Germline values: CDR1 SGHNT, CDR2 YYREEE (reference sequence). V lost 4 bases and J 2 bases, leaving 11 bases between the germline ends. The investigators amplified TCR beta CDR3 regions from RNA transcripts. Initially, a first-round RT-PCR of the TCR CDR3 employed the HTBI primer set. Via MiXCR, TCRdb re-called the multiplex PCR reads, giving one row per CDR3 protein. The data hold more than 650,000 distinct CDR3 sequences, with approximately 14% observed a single time. The V call is TRBV5-4, the J call TRBJ2-3, with D perhaps TRBD1 or TRBD2 (5 bases each). The clonotype was recovered from a woman aged 18-30 years with Graves' hyperthyroidism. Sequenced sample: blood. CDR3 sequence reads: CASSRDRNTDTQYF. The CDR3 DNA is TGTGCCAGCAGCCGGGACCGAAACACAGATACGCAGTATTTT.